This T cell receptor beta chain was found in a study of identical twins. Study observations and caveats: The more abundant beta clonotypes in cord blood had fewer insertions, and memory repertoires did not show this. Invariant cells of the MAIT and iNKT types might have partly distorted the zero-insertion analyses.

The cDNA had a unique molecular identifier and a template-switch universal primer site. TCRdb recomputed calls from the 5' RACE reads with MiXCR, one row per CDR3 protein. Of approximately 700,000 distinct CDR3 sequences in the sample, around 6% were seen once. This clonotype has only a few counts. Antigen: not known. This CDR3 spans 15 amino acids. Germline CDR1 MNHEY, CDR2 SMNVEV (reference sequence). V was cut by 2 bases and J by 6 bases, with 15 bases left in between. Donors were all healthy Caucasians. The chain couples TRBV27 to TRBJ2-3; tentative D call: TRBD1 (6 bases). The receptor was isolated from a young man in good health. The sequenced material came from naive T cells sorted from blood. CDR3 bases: TGTGCCAGCAGTTTAACGGACAGAGAAGAGGATACGCAGTATTTT. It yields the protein CASSLTDREEDTQYF.